This T cell receptor (beta chain) derives from a study of chemoradiotherapy in HPV16-positive cancers. As for the study in general: A couple of HPV16-positive patients' cells yielded candidate HPV-specific clones and common motifs.

V gave up 5 bases and J gave up 2 bases; unmatched junction bases: 12. Germline CDR1 is LNHNV and CDR2 is YYDKDF (reference sequence). CDR3 length: 17 amino acids. Some clones are missing from TCRdb's copy, which holds only in-frame ones; the method was immunoSEQ multiplex PCR. This table holds about 6,700 clones, 89% found once. General observations from the study: Functional assays defining HPV-specific T cells used only a couple of HPV16-positive patients.

Regarding this clone: Its antigen is not identified.

Sequences were derived from tumor tissue, sampled from a patient who underwent chemoradiotherapy. The genes are TRBV15 and TRBJ1-3, with 7 positions matching TRBD1. This clonotype was obtained from a human donor with HPV-associated anogenital cancer. The CDR3 bases are TGTGCCACCAGCCGTAAACGTGAGGGGGCGGCTGGAAACACCATATATTTT. It codes for CATSRKREGAAGNTIYF.